This T cell receptor (beta chain) was recorded in a study of CD8 T cells in ankylosing spondylitis (dated by TCRdb to about 2017). Some background on the complete study: To find TCR variants linked to disease, the study profiled T cell receptor beta repertoires in ankylosing spondylitis patients and healthy donors. The full study cohort was made up of 25 ankylosing spondylitis patients and 108 healthy donors. Peripheral blood samples were taken, and synovial fluid was additionally collected from ankylosing spondylitis patients. The study at large found these results: Some TCR beta motif variants had previously been reported in synovial fluid and blood of reactive arthritis patients, which suggested common disease-initiation mechanisms. Blood from ankylosing spondylitis patients appeared to be characterized by a TCR beta motif made up of under ten highly homologous amino acid variants. A CD8+ phenotype was shown by the disease-linked clones, which were found at relatively low frequencies in peripheral blood. The disease-linked clones were reported to be significantly enriched in matched synovial fluid samples from ankylosing spondylitis patients.

The instrument given in TCRdb is Illumina HiSeq 2500. TCR beta libraries were prepared by quantitative 5'-RACE with molecular barcodes. The paper's processing steps were these. Disease-linked TCR variants were identified with a new computational method built on a probabilistic model of VDJ rearrangement. TCRdb passed the public sequencing reads through fastp at Q25 and MiXCR, retaining productive beta sequences. Rows with one shared CDR3 protein collapse into an entry with the most common genes and DNA. TCRdb, rather than the study authors, made the V and J calls. The sample has 750,000 to 850,000 distinct CDR3 sequences on record, over 9.5% of them singletons. Of the sample, approximately 0.46% is held by the ten largest clones. This clonotype was observed many times. Its antigen is currently not known. Per-nucleotide qualities are absent, and no much larger clonotype sits a single base away. The receptor was derived from a male donor with ankylosing spondylitis. The sample comprised blood, either unsorted or a sorted T cell fraction (not recorded which).

The CDR3 amino acid sequence is: CASSFSGDREETQYF. The nucleotide sequence is given as TGCGCCAGCAGCTTCTCGGGCGACAGGGAAGAGACCCAGTACTTC. In this chain, TRBV5-1 is recombined with TRBJ2-5, with 7 junctional bases fitting TRBD1. CDR1 and CDR2 were assigned from the germline V gene as SGHRS and YFSETQ. Germline trimming: 2 bases from V, 3 bases from J; junction bases outside gene matches: 7. There are 15 amino acids in the CDR3, from cysteine to phenylalanine inclusive. Solely the CDR3 DNA is kept, with 45 bases framed from the first base.